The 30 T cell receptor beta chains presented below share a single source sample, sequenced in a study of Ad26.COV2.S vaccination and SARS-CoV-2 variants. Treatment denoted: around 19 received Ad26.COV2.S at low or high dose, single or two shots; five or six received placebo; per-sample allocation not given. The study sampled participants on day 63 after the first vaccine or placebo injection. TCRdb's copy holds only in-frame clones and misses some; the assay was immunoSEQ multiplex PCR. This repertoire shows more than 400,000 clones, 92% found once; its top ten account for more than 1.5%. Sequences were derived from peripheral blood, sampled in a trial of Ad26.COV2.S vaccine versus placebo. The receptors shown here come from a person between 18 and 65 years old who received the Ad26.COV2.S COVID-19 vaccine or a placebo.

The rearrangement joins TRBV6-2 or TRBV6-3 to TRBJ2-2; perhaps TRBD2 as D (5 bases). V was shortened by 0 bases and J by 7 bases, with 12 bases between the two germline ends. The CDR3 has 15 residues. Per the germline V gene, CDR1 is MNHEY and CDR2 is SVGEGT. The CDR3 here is CASSYSTRGIGELFF. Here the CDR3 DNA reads TGTGCCAGCAGTTACTCTACCCGAGGGATCGGGGAGCTGTTTTTT.

The CDR3 DNA follows: TGTGCCAGCAGTTTCTTCAAGGGGACAGGAGGAAACACCATATATTTT. Translated, it gives CASSFFKGTGGNTIYF. The rearrangement uses TRBV6-5 and TRBJ1-3, with 8 bases aligning to TRBD1. Germline CDR1 reads MNHEY; CDR2 reads SVGAGI. The ends lost 4 bases at V and 4 bases at J; junction bases unmatched: 9. The CDR3 totals 16 residues.

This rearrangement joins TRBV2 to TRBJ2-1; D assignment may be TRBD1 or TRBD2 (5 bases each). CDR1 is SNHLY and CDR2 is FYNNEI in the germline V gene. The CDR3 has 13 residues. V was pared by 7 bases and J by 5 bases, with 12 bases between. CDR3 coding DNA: TGTGCCAGCATAGGGGACCAAAACAATGAGCAGTTCTTC. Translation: CASIGDQNNEQFF.

The CDR3 here is CASSSLMANEQYF. As DNA, the CDR3 is TGTGCCAGCAGTAGCTTAATGGCCAACGAGCAGTACTTC. The J gene is TRBJ2-7, the V gene TRBV7-2; D is undetermined. The V and J ends lost 6 bases and 5 bases respectively, with 14 bases between them. Germline CDR1 is SGHTA and CDR2 is FQGNSA. The CDR3 totals 13 residues.

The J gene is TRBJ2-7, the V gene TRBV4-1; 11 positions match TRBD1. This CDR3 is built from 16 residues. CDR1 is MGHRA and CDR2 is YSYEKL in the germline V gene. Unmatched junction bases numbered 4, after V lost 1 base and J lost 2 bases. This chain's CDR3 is CASSQGPGQGAYEQYF. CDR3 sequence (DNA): TGCGCCAGCAGCCAAGGACCGGGACAGGGGGCCTACGAGCAGTACTTC.

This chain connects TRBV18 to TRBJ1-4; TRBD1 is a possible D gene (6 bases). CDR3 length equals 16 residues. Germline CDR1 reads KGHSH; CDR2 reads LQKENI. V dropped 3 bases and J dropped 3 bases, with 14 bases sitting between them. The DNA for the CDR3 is TGTGCCAGCTCACCGGTTCAAAGGGGGTCTAATGAAAAACTGTTTTTT. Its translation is CASSPVQRGSNEKLFF.

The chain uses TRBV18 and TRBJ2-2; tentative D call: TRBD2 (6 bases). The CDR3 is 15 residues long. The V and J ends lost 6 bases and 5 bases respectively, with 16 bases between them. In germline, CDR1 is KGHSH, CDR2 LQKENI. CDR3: CASSNSGSGTGELFF. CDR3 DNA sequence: TGTGCCAGCTCGAATTCAGGAAGCGGGACCGGGGAGCTGTTTTTT. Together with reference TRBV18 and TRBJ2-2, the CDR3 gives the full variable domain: NAGVMQNPRHLVRRRGQEARLRCSPMKGHSHVYWYRQLPEEGLKFMVYLQKENIIDESGMPKERFSAEFPKEGPSILRIQQVVRGDSAAYFCASSNSGSGTGELFFGEGSRLTVL.

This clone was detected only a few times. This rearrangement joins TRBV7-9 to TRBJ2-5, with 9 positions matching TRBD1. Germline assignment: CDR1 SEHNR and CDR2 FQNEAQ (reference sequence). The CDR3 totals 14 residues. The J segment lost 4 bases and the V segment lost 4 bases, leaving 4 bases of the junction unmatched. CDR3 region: CASSSGTGSETQYF. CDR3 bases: TGTGCCAGCAGCTCAGGGACAGGGTCAGAGACCCAGTACTTC.

The CDR3 loop reads CASSQHKGRNEKLFF. CDR3 DNA sequence: TGTGCCAGCAGCCAACACAAGGGCAGAAATGAAAAACTGTTTTTT. This rearrangement joins TRBV3-1 (or the pseudogene TRBV3-2) to TRBJ1-4; D uncertain. CDR1 is LGHDT, CDR2 YNNKEL, per germline (reference sequence). The CDR3 runs 15 residues. V lost 2 bases and J lost 5, with 12 bases in between.

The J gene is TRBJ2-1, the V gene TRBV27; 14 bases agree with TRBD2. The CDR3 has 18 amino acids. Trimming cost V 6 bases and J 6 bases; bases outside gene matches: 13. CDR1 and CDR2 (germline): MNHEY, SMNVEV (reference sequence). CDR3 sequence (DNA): TGTGCCAGCAGCGGGGAGAGGGGACTAGCGGGGGCGGTCAATGAGCAGTTCTTC. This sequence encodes CASSGERGLAGAVNEQFF.

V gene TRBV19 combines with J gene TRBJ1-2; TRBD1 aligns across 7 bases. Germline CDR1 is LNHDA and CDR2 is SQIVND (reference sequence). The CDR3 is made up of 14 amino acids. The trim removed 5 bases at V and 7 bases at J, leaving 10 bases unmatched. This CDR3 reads CASSVRTGPIGYTF. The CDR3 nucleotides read TGTGCCAGTAGTGTCCGGACAGGCCCCATTGGCTACACCTTC.

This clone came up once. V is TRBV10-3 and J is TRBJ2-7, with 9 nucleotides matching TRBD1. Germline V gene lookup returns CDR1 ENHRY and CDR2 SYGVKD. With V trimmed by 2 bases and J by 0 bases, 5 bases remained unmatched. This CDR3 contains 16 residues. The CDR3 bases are TGTGCCATCAGTGAGCCGGGGACAGGGAACTCCTACGAGCAGTACTTC. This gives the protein CAISEPGTGNSYEQYF.

As DNA, the CDR3 is TGTGCCAGCAGTGTAGCGGGGGGCACCTACGAGCAGTACTTC. Translated, it gives CASSVAGGTYEQYF. The gene calls are TRBV28 and TRBJ2-7; 10 nucleotides align to TRBD2. In germline, CDR1 is MDHEN, CDR2 SYDVKM. J gave up 2 bases and V 5 bases, and 3 bases lay outside the gene matches. This CDR3 is built from 14 residues.

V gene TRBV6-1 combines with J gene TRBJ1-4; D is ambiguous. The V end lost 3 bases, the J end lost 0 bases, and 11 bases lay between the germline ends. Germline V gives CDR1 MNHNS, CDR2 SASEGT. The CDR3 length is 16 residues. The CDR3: CASSDGWIATNEKLFF. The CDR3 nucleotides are TGTGCCAGCAGTGATGGCTGGATTGCAACTAATGAAAAACTGTTTTTT.

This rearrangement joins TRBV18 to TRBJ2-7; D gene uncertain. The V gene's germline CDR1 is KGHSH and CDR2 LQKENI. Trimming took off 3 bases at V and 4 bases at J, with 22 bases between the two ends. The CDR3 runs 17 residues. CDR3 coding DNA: TGTGCCAGCTCACCCATTGGAAAGATTGGGGTGGGATACGAGCAGTACTTC. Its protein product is CASSPIGKIGVGYEQYF.

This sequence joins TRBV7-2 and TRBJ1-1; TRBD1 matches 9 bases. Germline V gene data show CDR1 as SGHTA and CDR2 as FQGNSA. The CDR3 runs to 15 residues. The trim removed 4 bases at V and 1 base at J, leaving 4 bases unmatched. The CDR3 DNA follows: TGTGCCAGCAGCTCACCGGGACAGGGGAACACTGAAGCTTTCTTT. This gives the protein CASSSPGQGNTEAFF.

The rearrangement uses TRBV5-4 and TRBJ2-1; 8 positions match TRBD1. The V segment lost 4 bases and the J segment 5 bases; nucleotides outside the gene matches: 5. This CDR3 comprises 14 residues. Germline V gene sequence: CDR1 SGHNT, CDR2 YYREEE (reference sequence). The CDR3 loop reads CASSRQGRNNEQFF. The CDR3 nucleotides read TGTGCCAGCAGCCGACAGGGGAGGAACAATGAGCAGTTCTTC.

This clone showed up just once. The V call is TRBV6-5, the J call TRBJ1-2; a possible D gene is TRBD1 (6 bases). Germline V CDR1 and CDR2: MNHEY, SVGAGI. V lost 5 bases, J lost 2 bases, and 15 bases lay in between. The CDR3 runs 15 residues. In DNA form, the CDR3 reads TGTGCCAGCAGTCGCAACCGGGACAAGAACTATGGCTACACCTTC. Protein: CASSRNRDKNYGYTF.

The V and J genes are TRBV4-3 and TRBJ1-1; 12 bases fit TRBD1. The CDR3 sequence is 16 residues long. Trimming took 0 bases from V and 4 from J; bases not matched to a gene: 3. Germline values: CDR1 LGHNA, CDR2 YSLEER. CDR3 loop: CASSQEGQGATTEAFF. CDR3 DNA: TGCGCCAGCAGCCAAGAGGGACAGGGGGCGACCACTGAAGCTTTCTTT.

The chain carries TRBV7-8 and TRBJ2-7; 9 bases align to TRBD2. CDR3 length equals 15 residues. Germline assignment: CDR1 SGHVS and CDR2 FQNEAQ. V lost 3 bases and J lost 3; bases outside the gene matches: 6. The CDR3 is CASSFGAGGDYEQYF. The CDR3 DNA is TGTGCCAGCAGCTTCGGAGCGGGGGGTGACTACGAGCAGTACTTC.

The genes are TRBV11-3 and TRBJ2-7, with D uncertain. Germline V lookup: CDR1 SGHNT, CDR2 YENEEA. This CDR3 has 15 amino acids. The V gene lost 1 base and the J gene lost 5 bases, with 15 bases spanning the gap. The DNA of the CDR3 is TGTGCCAGCAGCTTAGGGCGAGGCAGTGGAGACGAGCAGTACTTC. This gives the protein CASSLGRGSGDEQYF.

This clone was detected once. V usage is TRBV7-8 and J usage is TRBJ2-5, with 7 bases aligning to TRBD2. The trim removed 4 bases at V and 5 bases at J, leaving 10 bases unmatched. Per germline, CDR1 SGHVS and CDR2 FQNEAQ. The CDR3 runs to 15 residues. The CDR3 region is CASSWSRGVGETQYF. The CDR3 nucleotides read TGTGCCAGCAGCTGGAGCCGGGGGGTAGGGGAGACCCAGTACTTC.

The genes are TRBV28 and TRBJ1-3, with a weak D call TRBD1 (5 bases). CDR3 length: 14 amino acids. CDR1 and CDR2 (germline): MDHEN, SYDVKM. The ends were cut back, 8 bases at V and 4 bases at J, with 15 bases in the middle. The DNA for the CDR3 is TGTGCCAGCTTGGAGGGGTTGGGGGGAAACACCATATATTTT. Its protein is CASLEGLGGNTIYF.

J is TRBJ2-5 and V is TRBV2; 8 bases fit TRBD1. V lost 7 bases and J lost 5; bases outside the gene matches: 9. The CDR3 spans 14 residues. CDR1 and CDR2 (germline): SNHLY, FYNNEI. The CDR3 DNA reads TGTGCCAGCACCGGACAGGGTTCTATCGAGACCCAGTACTTC. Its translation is CASTGQGSIETQYF.

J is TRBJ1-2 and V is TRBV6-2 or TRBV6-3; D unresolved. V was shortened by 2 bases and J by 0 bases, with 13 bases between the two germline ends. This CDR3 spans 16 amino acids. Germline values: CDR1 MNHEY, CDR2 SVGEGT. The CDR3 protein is CASSYARATANYGYTF. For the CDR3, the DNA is TGTGCCAGCAGTTACGCCCGGGCCACAGCTAACTATGGCTACACCTTC.

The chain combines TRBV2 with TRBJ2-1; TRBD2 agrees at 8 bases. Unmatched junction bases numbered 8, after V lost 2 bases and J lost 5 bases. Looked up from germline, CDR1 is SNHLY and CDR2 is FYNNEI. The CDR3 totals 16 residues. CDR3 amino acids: CASSERPGGPNNEQFF. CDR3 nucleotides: TGTGCCAGCAGTGAACGCCCGGGGGGGCCGAACAATGAGCAGTTCTTC.

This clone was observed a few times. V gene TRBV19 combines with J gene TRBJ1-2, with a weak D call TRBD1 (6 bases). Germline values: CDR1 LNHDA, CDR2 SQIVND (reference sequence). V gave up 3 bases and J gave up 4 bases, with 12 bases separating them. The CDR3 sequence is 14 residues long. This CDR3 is CASSITGWAYGYTF. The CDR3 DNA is TGTGCCAGTAGTATCACAGGGTGGGCCTATGGCTACACCTTC. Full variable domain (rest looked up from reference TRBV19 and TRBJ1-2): DGGITQSPKYLFRKEGQNVTLSCEQNLNHDAMYWYRQDPGQGLRLIYYSQIVNDFQKGDIAEGYSVSREKKESFPLTVTSAQKNPTAFYLCASSITGWAYGYTFGSGTRLTVV.

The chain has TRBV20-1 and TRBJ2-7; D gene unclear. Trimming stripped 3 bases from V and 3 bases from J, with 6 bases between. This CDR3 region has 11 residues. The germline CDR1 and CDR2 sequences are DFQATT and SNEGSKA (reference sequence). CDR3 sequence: CSASNGYEQYF. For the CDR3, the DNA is TGCAGTGCTAGTAATGGCTACGAGCAGTACTTC.

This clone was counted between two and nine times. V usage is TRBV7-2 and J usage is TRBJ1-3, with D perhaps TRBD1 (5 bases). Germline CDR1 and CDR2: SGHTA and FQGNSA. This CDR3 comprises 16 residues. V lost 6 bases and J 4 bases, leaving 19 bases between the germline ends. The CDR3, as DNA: TGTGCCAGCAGTTCCCAGGGTTGGCTTTCAGGAAACACCATATATTTT. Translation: CASSSQGWLSGNTIYF.

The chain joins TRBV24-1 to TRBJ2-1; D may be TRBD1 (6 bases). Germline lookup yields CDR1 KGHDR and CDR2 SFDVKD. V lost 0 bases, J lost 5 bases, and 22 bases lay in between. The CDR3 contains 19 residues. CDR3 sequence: CATSDLVGPRAGEDNEQFF. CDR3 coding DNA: TGTGCCACCAGTGATTTGGTAGGTCCCCGGGCAGGGGAAGACAATGAGCAGTTCTTC.